These T cell receptor beta chains were read from a single sample in a study of T cells in Graves' hyperthyroidism and ophthalmopathy. TCRdb reanalysed the multiplex PCR reads using MiXCR and keeps one entry per CDR3 protein. In the table there are about 350,000 distinct CDR3 sequences, about a sixth of which are singletons. The specimen was blood. The receptors stem from a middle-aged woman with Graves' ophthalmopathy. Each CDR3 is given with its conserved first and last residue. The order of the fields is D gene, J gene, V gene, clone size, CDR3 protein, CDR3 DNA. The D gene is left open where the match is weak. Size values are once, few and many counts, or a class for expanded clones, and some rows have none.

D gene: TRBD2; J gene: TRBJ2-5; V gene: TRBV20-1; clone size: many; CDR3 protein: CSAGGLADEETQYF; CDR3 DNA: TGCAGTGCTGGGGGACTAGCGGACGAAGAGACCCAGTACTTC
D gene: NA; J gene: TRBJ2-5; V gene: TRBV29-1; clone size: many; CDR3 protein: CSVRSSEETQYF; CDR3 DNA: TGCAGCGTTCGGAGCAGCGAAGAGACCCAGTACTTC
D gene: TRBD1; J gene: TRBJ2-7; V gene: TRBV29-1; clone size: many; CDR3 protein: CSVVTGRSGEQYF; CDR3 DNA: TGCAGCGTTGTGACAGGGCGGTCAGGCGAGCAGTACTTC
D gene: TRBD1; J gene: TRBJ2-7; V gene: TRBV6-1; clone size: few; CDR3 protein: CASRRTGGADEQYF; CDR3 DNA: TGTGCCAGCAGAAGGACAGGGGGCGCGGACGAGCAGTACTTC
D gene: TRBD1; J gene: TRBJ2-2; V gene: TRBV11-2; clone size: few; CDR3 protein: CASSWGTGNTGELFF; CDR3 DNA: TGTGCCAGCAGCTGGGGGACAGGGAACACCGGGGAGCTGTTTTTT
D gene: NA; J gene: TRBJ1-2; V gene: TRBV6-1; clone size: many; CDR3 protein: CASWTGSYGYTF; CDR3 DNA: TGTGCCAGTTGGACCGGGTCCTATGGCTACACCTTC
D gene: NA; J gene: TRBJ1-2; V gene: TRBV20-1; clone size: many; CDR3 protein: CSAREASSNYGYTF; CDR3 DNA: TGCAGTGCTAGAGAGGCCAGTTCTAACTATGGCTACACCTTC
D gene: NA; J gene: TRBJ1-5; V gene: TRBV30; clone size: many; CDR3 protein: CAWSATVNQPQHF; CDR3 DNA: TGTGCCTGGAGTGCTACAGTCAATCAGCCCCAGCATTTT
D gene: TRBD2; J gene: TRBJ2-7; V gene: TRBV7-9; clone size: many; CDR3 protein: CASSFEGGPGEQYF; CDR3 DNA: TGTGCCAGCAGCTTTGAGGGAGGGCCTGGCGAGCAGTACTTC
D gene: NA; J gene: TRBJ2-5; V gene: TRBV7-8; clone size: many; CDR3 protein: CASTPLRGPAETQYF; CDR3 DNA: TGTGCCAGCACCCCCCTGAGAGGGCCGGCGGAGACCCAGTACTTC
D gene: NA; J gene: TRBJ2-2; V gene: TRBV4-2; clone size: many; CDR3 protein: CASSQVILGSSSSGELFF; CDR3 DNA: TGTGCCAGCAGCCAAGTGATTCTGGGCTCGTCGAGCTCCGGGGAGCTGTTTTTT
D gene: TRBD2; J gene: TRBJ2-2; V gene: TRBV20-1; clone size: many; CDR3 protein: CSARSTSGRMWPGELFF; CDR3 DNA: TGCAGTGCTAGATCGACTAGCGGGAGGATGTGGCCCGGGGAGCTGTTTTTT
D gene: TRBD2; J gene: TRBJ2-7; V gene: TRBV7-2; clone size: few; CDR3 protein: CASSPDRPLAGAGPAGREAEQYF; CDR3 DNA: TGTGCCAGCAGCCCGGACCGGCCACTAGCGGGAGCTGGCCCTGCTGGGAGGGAGGCCGAGCAGTACTTC
D gene: NA; J gene: TRBJ2-2; V gene: TRBV6-2/TRBV6-3; clone size: many; CDR3 protein: CASSWTASNTGELFF; CDR3 DNA: TGTGCCAGCAGTTGGACAGCTTCGAACACCGGGGAGCTGTTTTTT
D gene: NA; J gene: TRBJ2-7; V gene: TRBV10-3; clone size: many; CDR3 protein: CATLRGGDYEQYF; CDR3 DNA: TGTGCCACCCTCAGGGGGGGAGACTACGAGCAGTACTTC
D gene: TRBD1; J gene: TRBJ1-2; V gene: TRBV6-2/TRBV6-3; clone size: many; CDR3 protein: CASRGTAYYGYTF; CDR3 DNA: TGTGCCAGCAGGGGGACAGCCTACTATGGCTACACCTTC
D gene: NA; J gene: TRBJ2-5; V gene: TRBV2; clone size: once; CDR3 protein: CASSPQVLTQYF; CDR3 DNA: TGTGCCAGCAGTCCGCAGGTCTTGACCCAGTACTTC
D gene: TRBD1; J gene: TRBJ2-2; V gene: TRBV19; clone size: many; CDR3 protein: CARRTGSGTGELFF; CDR3 DNA: TGTGCTAGGAGGACAGGGTCGGGCACCGGGGAGCTGTTTTTT
D gene: NA; J gene: TRBJ1-5; V gene: TRBV7-3; clone size: many; CDR3 protein: CASSCGHVNQPQHF; CDR3 DNA: TGTGCCAGCAGCTGCGGACACGTCAATCAGCCCCAGCATTTT
D gene: NA; J gene: TRBJ1-5; V gene: TRBV2; clone size: many; CDR3 protein: CASSPLINLSNQPQHF; CDR3 DNA: TGTGCCAGCAGTCCTCTCATAAACCTTAGCAATCAGCCCCAGCATTTT
D gene: NA; J gene: TRBJ2-7; V gene: TRBV12-3/TRBV12-4; clone size: many; CDR3 protein: CASSFGQLYEQYF; CDR3 DNA: TGTGCCAGCAGTTTTGGCCAGTTATACGAGCAGTACTTC
D gene: TRBD2; J gene: TRBJ2-2; V gene: TRBV7-2; clone size: NA; CDR3 protein: CASSLAGGRRELFF; CDR3 DNA: TGTGCCAGCAGCTTAGCGGGAGGGCGGAGGGAGCTGTTTTTT
D gene: TRBD1; J gene: TRBJ1-1; V gene: TRBV20-1; clone size: many; CDR3 protein: CSAKPMTGGTEAFF; CDR3 DNA: TGCAGTGCTAAACCCATGACAGGGGGCACTGAAGCTTTCTTT
D gene: TRBD1; J gene: TRBJ1-3; V gene: TRBV11-2; clone size: many; CDR3 protein: CASRLTPGQGVSGNTIYF; CDR3 DNA: TGTGCCAGCCGATTAACTCCGGGACAGGGTGTATCTGGAAACACCATATATTTT
D gene: TRBD1; J gene: TRBJ1-2; V gene: TRBV28; clone size: NA; CDR3 protein: CASSPGGRTLYGYTF; CDR3 DNA: TGTGCCAGTTCACCAGGGGGACGGACCCTCTATGGCTACACCTTC
D gene: TRBD2; J gene: TRBJ2-6; V gene: TRBV11-1; clone size: many; CDR3 protein: CASSLAGAGGSGANVLTF; CDR3 DNA: TGTGCCAGCAGCTTAGCCGGTGCGGGGGGCTCAGGGGCCAACGTCCTGACTTTC
D gene: NA; J gene: TRBJ2-5; V gene: TRBV12-3/TRBV12-4; clone size: few; CDR3 protein: CASKTGETQYF; CDR3 DNA: TGTGCCAGCAAGACGGGGGAGACCCAGTACTTC
D gene: NA; J gene: TRBJ1-1; V gene: TRBV3-1; clone size: many; CDR3 protein: CASSHGLTEAFF; CDR3 DNA: TGTGCCAGCAGTCACGGTCTGACTGAAGCTTTCTTT
D gene: NA; J gene: TRBJ2-2; V gene: TRBV15; clone size: NA; CDR3 protein: CATSRLASPNTGELFF; CDR3 DNA: TGTGCCACCAGCAGATTAGCATCCCCGAACACCGGGGAGCTGTTTTTT
D gene: TRBD1; J gene: TRBJ2-5; V gene: TRBV11-2; clone size: many; CDR3 protein: CASSSHRDRRVETQYF; CDR3 DNA: TGTGCCAGCAGCTCCCACCGGGACAGGAGGGTTGAGACCCAGTACTTC
D gene: NA; J gene: TRBJ2-5; V gene: TRBV7-3; clone size: NA; CDR3 protein: CASSLNGGAETQYF; CDR3 DNA: TGTGCCAGCAGCTTAAATGGCGGGGCGGAGACCCAGTACTTC
D gene: TRBD1; J gene: TRBJ1-5; V gene: TRBV19; clone size: many; CDR3 protein: CASSSPPGTGRDQPQHF; CDR3 DNA: TGTGCCAGTAGCAGTCCTCCCGGGACAGGGCGAGATCAGCCCCAGCATTTT
D gene: TRBD1; J gene: TRBJ1-2; V gene: TRBV12-3/TRBV12-4; clone size: many; CDR3 protein: CASRPTGGNGYTF; CDR3 DNA: TGTGCCAGCAGACCTACAGGGGGCAATGGCTACACCTTC
D gene: NA; J gene: TRBJ2-5; V gene: TRBV15; clone size: NA; CDR3 protein: CATSTLKPTGIETQYF; CDR3 DNA: TGTGCCACCAGCACCTTAAAACCCACAGGGATTGAGACCCAGTACTTC
D gene: NA; J gene: TRBJ1-2; V gene: TRBV12-3/TRBV12-4; clone size: NA; CDR3 protein: CASSFPRRFYGYTF; CDR3 DNA: TGTGCCAGCAGTTTCCCAAGGAGGTTTTATGGCTACACCTTC
D gene: NA; J gene: TRBJ2-5; V gene: TRBV29-1; clone size: many; CDR3 protein: CSTSAQETQYF; CDR3 DNA: TGCAGCACCAGCGCCCAAGAGACCCAGTACTTC
D gene: NA; J gene: TRBJ2-4; V gene: TRBV4-1; clone size: many; CDR3 protein: CASSHPPASIAKNIQYF; CDR3 DNA: TGCGCCAGCAGCCACCCCCCGGCCAGTATAGCCAAAAACATTCAGTACTTC
D gene: NA; J gene: TRBJ1-5; V gene: TRBV7-2; clone size: many; CDR3 protein: CASGSTNQPQHF; CDR3 DNA: TGTGCCAGCGGCTCAACGAATCAGCCCCAGCATTTT
D gene: NA; J gene: TRBJ2-7; V gene: TRBV4-1; clone size: few; CDR3 protein: CASSLQGLSEQYF; CDR3 DNA: TGCGCCAGCAGCTTACAGGGTTTGAGCGAGCAGTACTTC
D gene: NA; J gene: TRBJ1-2; V gene: TRBV24-1; clone size: many; CDR3 protein: CATSDLRGYTF; CDR3 DNA: TGTGCCACCAGTGATTTGCGGGGCTACACCTTC
D gene: NA; J gene: TRBJ2-7; V gene: TRBV7-8; clone size: many; CDR3 protein: CASSFTLRSDEQYF; CDR3 DNA: TGTGCCAGCAGCTTTACTCTGAGGAGTGACGAGCAGTACTTC
D gene: TRBD1; J gene: TRBJ2-5; V gene: TRBV24-1; clone size: few; CDR3 protein: CATSDRQGGAETQYF; CDR3 DNA: TGTGCCACCAGTGACCGACAGGGGGGGGCGGAGACCCAGTACTTC
D gene: NA; J gene: TRBJ2-6; V gene: TRBV6-2/TRBV6-3; clone size: many; CDR3 protein: CASSPGVLPFTGANVLTF; CDR3 DNA: TGTGCCAGCAGCCCGGGCGTATTACCTTTCACTGGGGCCAACGTCCTGACTTTC
D gene: NA; J gene: TRBJ2-7; V gene: TRBV29-1; clone size: NA; CDR3 protein: CSVARDIPYEQYF; CDR3 DNA: TGCAGCGTCGCCCGGGACATACCCTACGAGCAGTACTTC
D gene: TRBD2; J gene: TRBJ2-7; V gene: TRBV6-1; clone size: NA; CDR3 protein: CASTDSGTRHF; CDR3 DNA: TGTGCCAGCACCGATAGCGGGACACGCCACTTC
D gene: NA; J gene: TRBJ1-2; V gene: TRBV5-1; clone size: many; CDR3 protein: CASRLTGGNYGYTF; CDR3 DNA: TGCGCCAGCAGATTGACTGGGGGGAACTATGGCTACACCTTC
D gene: TRBD2; J gene: TRBJ2-7; V gene: TRBV7-3; clone size: NA; CDR3 protein: CASSYGLAGANEQYF; CDR3 DNA: TGTGCCAGCAGCTATGGACTAGCGGGAGCTAACGAGCAGTACTTC
D gene: NA; J gene: TRBJ1-5; V gene: TRBV27; clone size: many; CDR3 protein: CASSLRGGGAVQPQHF; CDR3 DNA: TGTGCCAGCAGTTTGCGCGGTGGCGGGGCAGTTCAGCCCCAGCATTTT
D gene: NA; J gene: TRBJ1-1; V gene: TRBV4-1; clone size: NA; CDR3 protein: CASRVGPMNTEAFF; CDR3 DNA: TGCGCCAGCAGAGTTGGTCCGATGAACACTGAAGCTTTCTTT
D gene: NA; J gene: TRBJ1-5; V gene: TRBV28; clone size: NA; CDR3 protein: CASSYPSPQHF; CDR3 DNA: TGTGCCAGCAGTTACCCTTCGCCCCAGCATTTT
D gene: TRBD2; J gene: TRBJ2-5; V gene: TRBV6-1; clone size: few; CDR3 protein: CASTRSGGLAGPQETQYF; CDR3 DNA: TGTGCCAGCACCCGATCAGGGGGACTAGCGGGGCCTCAAGAGACCCAGTACTTC
D gene: NA; J gene: TRBJ2-5; V gene: TRBV9; clone size: NA; CDR3 protein: CASSLAAIPETQYF; CDR3 DNA: TGTGCCAGCAGCTTAGCTGCCATCCCAGAGACCCAGTACTTC